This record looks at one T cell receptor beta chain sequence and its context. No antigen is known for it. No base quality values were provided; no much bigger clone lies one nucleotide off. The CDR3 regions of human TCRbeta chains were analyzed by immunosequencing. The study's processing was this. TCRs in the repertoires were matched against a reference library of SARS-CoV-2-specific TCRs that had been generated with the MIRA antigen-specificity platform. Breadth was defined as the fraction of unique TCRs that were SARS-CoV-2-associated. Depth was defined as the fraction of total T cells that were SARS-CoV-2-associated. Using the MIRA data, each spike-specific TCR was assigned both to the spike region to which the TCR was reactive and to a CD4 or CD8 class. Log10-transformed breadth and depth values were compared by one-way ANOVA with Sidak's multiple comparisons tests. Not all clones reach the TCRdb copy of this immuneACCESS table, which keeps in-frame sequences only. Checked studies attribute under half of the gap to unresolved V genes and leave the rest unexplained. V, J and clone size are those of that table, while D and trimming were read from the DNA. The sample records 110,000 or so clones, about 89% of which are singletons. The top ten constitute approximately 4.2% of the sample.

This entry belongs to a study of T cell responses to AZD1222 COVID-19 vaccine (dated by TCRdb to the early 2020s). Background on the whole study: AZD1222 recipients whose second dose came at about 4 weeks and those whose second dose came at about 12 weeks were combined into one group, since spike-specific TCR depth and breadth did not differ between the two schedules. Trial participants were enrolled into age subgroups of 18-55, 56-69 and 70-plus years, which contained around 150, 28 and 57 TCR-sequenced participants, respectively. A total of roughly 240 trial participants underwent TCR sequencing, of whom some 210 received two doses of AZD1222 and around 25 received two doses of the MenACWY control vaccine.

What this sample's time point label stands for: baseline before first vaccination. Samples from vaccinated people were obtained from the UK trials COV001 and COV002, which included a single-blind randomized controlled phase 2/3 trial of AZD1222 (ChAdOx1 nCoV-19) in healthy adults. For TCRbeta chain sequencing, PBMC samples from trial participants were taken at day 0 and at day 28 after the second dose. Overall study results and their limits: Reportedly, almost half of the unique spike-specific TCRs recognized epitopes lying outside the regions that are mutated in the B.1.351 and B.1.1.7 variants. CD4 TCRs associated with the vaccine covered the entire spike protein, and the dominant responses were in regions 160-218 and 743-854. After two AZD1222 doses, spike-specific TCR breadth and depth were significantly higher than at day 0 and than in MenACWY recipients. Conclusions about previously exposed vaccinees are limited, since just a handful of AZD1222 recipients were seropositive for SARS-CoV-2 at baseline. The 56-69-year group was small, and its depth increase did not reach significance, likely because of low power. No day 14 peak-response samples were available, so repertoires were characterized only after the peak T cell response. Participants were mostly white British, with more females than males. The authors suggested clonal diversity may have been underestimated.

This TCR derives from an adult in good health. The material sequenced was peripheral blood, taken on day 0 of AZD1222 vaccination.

The bases are TGTGCCAGCAGTGATTGGGGTGGGTCCTATAATTCACCCCTCCACTTT. Translated, this is CASSDWGGSYNSPLHF. Here the chain combines TRBV2 and TRBJ1-6; the D gene cannot be named for sure. Including cysteine and phenylalanine, the CDR3 has 16 amino acids. Only the CDR3 part of the read is kept: 48 bases, read in frame from the first base. The V and J ends are trimmed by 3 bases and 1 base, leaving 10 bases between them. Per the germline V gene, SNHLY is the CDR1 and FYNNEI is the CDR2.